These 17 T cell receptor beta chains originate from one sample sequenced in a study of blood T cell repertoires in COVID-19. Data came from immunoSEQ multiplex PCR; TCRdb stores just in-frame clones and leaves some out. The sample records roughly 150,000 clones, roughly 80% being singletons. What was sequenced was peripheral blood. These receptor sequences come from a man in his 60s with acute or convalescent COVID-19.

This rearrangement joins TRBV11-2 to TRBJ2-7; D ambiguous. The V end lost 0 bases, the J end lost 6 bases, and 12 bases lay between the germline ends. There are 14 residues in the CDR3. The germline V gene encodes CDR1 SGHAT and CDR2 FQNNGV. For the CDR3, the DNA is TGTGCCAGCAGCTTAGATCCTCGGAGAATCGAGCAGTACTTC. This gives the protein CASSLDPRRIEQYF.

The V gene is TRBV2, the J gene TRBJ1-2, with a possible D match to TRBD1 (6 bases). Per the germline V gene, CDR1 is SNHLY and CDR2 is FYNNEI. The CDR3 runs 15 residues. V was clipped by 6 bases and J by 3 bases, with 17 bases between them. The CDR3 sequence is CASREYGDTDYGYTF. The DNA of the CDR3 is TGTGCCAGCAGAGAATATGGGGACACCGACTATGGCTACACCTTC.

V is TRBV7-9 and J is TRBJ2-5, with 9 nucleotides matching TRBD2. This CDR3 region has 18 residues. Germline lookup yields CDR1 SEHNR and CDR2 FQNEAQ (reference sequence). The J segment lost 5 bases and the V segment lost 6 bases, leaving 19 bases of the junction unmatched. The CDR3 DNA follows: TGTGCCAGCAGTCGATCTTTCTCTAGCGGGGCGAATTCGGAGACCCAGTACTTC. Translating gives CASSRSFSSGANSETQYF.

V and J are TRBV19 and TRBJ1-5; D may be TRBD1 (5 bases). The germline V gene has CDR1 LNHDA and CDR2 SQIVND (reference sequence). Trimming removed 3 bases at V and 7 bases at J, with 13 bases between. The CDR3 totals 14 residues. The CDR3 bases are TGTGCCAGTAGTATGAGCCCAGGGAAGCAGCCCCAGCATTTT. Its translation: CASSMSPGKQPQHF.

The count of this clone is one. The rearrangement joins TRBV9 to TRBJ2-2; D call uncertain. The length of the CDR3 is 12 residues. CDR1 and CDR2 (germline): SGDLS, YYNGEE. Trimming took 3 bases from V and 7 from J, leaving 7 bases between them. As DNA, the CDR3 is TGTGCCAGCAGCGGTTCCGTCGGGGAGCTGTTTTTT. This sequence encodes CASSGSVGELFF.

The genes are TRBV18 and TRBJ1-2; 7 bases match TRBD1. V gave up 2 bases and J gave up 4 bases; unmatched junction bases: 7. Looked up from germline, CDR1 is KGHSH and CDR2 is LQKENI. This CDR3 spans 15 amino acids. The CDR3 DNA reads TGTGCCAGCTCACCAGGGACAGCCCCCACCTATGGCTACACCTTC. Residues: CASSPGTAPTYGYTF.

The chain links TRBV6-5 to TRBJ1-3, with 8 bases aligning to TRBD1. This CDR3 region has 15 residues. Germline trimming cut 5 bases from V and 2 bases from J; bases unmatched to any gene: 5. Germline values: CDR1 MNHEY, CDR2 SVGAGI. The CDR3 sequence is CASSRIRGPGNTIYF. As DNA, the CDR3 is TGTGCCAGCAGTCGCATCAGGGGGCCTGGAAACACCATATATTTT.

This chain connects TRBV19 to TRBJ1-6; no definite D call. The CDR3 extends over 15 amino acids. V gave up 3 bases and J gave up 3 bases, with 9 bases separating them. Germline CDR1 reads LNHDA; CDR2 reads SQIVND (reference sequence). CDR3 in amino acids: CASSISVYYNSPLHF. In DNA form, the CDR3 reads TGTGCCAGTAGTATTAGCGTCTACTATAATTCACCCCTCCACTTT.

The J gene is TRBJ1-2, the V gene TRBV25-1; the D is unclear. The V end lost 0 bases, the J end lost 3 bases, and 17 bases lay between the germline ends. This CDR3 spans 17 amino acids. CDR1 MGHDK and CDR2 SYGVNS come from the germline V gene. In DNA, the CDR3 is TGTGCCAGCAGTGAATATGTCGGGTTCGGGTTGGACTATGGCTACACCTTC. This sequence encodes CASSEYVGFGLDYGYTF.

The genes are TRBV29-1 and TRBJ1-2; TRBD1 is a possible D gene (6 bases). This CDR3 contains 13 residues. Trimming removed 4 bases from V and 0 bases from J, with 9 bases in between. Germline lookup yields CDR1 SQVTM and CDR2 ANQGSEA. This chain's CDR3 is CSVGGQTNYGYTF. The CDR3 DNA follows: TGCAGCGTTGGCGGACAGACTAACTATGGCTACACCTTC.

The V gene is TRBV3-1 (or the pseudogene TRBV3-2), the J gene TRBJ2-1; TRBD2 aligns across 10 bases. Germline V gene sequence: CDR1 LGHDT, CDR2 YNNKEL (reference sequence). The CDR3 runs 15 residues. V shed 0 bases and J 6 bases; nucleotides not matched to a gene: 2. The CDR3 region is CASSQEGTSANEQFF. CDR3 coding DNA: TGTGCCAGCAGCCAAGAGGGGACTAGCGCCAATGAGCAGTTCTTC.

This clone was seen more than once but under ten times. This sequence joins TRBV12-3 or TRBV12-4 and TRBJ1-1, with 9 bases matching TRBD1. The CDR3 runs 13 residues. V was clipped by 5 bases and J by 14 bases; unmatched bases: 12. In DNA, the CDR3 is TGTGCCAGCAGTCCACCGGGACAGGGCGGTTTCTTCTTT. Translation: CASSPPGQGGFFF.

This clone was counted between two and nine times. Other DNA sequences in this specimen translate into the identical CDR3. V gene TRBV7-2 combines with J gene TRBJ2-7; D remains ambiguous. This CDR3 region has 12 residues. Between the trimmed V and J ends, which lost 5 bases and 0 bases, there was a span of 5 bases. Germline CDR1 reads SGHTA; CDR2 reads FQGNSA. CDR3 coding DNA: TGTGCCAGCAGCCTCAGCTCCTACGAGCAGTACTTC. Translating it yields CASSLSSYEQYF.

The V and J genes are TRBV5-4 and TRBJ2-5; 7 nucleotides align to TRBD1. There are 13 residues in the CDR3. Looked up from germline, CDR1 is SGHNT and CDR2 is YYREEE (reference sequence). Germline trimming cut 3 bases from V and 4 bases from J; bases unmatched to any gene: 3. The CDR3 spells CASSYRGRETQYF. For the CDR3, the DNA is TGTGCCAGCAGCTACAGGGGTCGAGAGACCCAGTACTTC.

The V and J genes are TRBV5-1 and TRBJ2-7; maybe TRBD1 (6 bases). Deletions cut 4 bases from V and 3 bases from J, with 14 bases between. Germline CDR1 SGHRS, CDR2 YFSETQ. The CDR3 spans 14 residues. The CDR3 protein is CASSPISDSYEQYF. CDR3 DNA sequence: TGCGCCAGCAGCCCGATTTCGGACAGCTACGAGCAGTACTTC. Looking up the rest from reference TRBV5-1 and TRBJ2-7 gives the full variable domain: KAGVTQTPRYLIKTRGQQVTLSCSPISGHRSVSWYQQTPGQGLQFLFEYFSETQRNKGNFPGRFSGRQFSNSRSEMNVSTLELGDSALYLCASSPISDSYEQYFGPGTRLTVT.

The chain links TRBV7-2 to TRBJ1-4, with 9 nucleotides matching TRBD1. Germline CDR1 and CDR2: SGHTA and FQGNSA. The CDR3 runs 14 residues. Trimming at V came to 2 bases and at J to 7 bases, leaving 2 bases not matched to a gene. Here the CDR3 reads CASSLQTGGEKLFF. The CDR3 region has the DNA TGTGCCAGCAGCTTACAGACAGGGGGTGAAAAACTGTTTTTT.

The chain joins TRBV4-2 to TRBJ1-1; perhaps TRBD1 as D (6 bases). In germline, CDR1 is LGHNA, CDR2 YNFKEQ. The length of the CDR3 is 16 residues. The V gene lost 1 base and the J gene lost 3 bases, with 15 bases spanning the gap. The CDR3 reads CASSQAGGQVYTEAFF. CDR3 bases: TGTGCCAGCAGCCAAGCCGGGGGGCAGGTCTACACTGAAGCTTTCTTT.